This TCR beta chain was identified during a study of blood T cell repertoires in COVID-19. The V end lost 2 bases, the J end lost 4 bases, and 14 bases lay between the germline ends. CDR1 MNHEY and CDR2 SVGEGT come from the germline V gene. The CDR3 extends over 15 amino acids. This table comes from immunoSEQ multiplex PCR, and its TCRdb copy is limited to in-frame clones, with some not included. Of 150,000 to 170,000 clones detected, 80% to 90% appear once; the ten largest clones hold roughly 8.3%. The sequence was obtained from a woman in her sixties or seventies with COVID-19, enrolled during active disease. This chain links TRBV6-2 or TRBV6-3 with TRBJ1-1, with TRBD1 as a possible D gene (6 bases). Sequenced input: peripheral blood. The CDR3 loop is CASSYPQGIVTEAFF. CDR3 in DNA: TGTGCCAGCAGTTACCCACAGGGTATTGTCACTGAAGCTTTCTTT.